This TCR beta chain was found in a study of OX40 agonist ivuxolimab in advanced cancers. In the study overall: Six ivuxolimab dose levels, 0.01 to 10 mg/kg, were given intravenously every 2 weeks. The study's findings and limits: Clonal expansion from baseline to week 6 occurred in both CD4+ and CD8+ T cells. Expanded clones belonging to CD8+ T cells outnumbered, on average, those of CD4+.

Trimming took 3 bases from V and 4 from J; bases not matched to a gene: 6. The CDR3 is 14 amino acids. Germline V lookup: CDR1 LNHDA, CDR2 SQIVND (reference sequence). Generated by immunoSEQ multiplex PCR, the TCRdb table keeps only in-frame clones and is missing some. This table has about 48,000 clones, approximately 90% appearing once. Details on this clone: Antigen unknown.

Sequenced material: CD4+ or CD8+ T cells sorted from blood, taken in a trial of the OX40 agonist ivuxolimab. The TCR comes from an adult with an advanced solid tumor such as melanoma, head and neck, liver or kidney cancer. This chain connects TRBV19 to TRBJ2-7; 7 bases line up with TRBD2. The CDR3 coding sequence is TGTGCCAGTAGTATCGGCGGGGGATGGTACGAGCAGTACTTC. Protein: CASSIGGGWYEQYF. The whole variable domain, remainder taken from reference TRBV19 and TRBJ2-7, is DGGITQSPKYLFRKEGQNVTLSCEQNLNHDAMYWYRQDPGQGLRLIYYSQIVNDFQKGDIAEGYSVSREKKESFPLTVTSAQKNPTAFYLCASSIGGGWYEQYFGPGTRLTVT.